Detailed here is one TCR beta chain. The antigen remains unidentified. The method was immunoSEQ multiplex PCR; TCRdb's version includes in-frame clones alone and lacks a portion of them. The table records tens of thousands of clones, roughly 81% of them present only once. These data belong to a study of vaccination effects on CD4 cells after COVID-19. About the research overall: Post-vaccine sampling occurred a median 72 days after the second dose.

This CDR3 comprises 17 residues. V lost 5 bases and J 0 bases, leaving 18 bases between the germline ends. Germline loops: CDR1 MNHNS, CDR2 SASEGT. Antigen-specific CD4+ T cells expanded by the ViraFEST assay with viral peptide pools were then sequenced. At the end of 9 to 11 days of culture, CD4+ T cells were isolated. As their vaccination, participants received two doses of either BNT162b2 or mRNA-1273. The TCR sequence derives from a human donor who received a COVID-19 vaccine. Some clones in this sample may be carry-over from other donors' samples. The input for sequencing was CD4+ T cells from PBMCs cultured with SARS-CoV-2 spike peptides, taken after COVID-19 vaccination. The V gene is TRBV6-1, the J gene TRBJ2-3; tentative D call: TRBD2 (6 bases). In nucleotides, the CDR3 is TGTGCCAGCAGTAAAGAGGCCTCGGGGGTAAGCACAGATACGCAGTATTTT. This sequence encodes CASSKEASGVSTDTQYF.